The 23 T cell receptor beta chains below come from one sample, sequenced in a study of T cells in Graves' hyperthyroidism and ophthalmopathy. The TCR beta CDR3 regions underwent amplification using RNA transcripts as the source. A first-round RT-PCR of the TCR CDR3 used the HTBI primer set. MiXCR was run by TCRdb on the multiplex PCR reads, yielding one entry per CDR3 protein. The table shows 600,000 or so distinct CDR3 sequences, with roughly 17% occurring only once. The sequencing sample was made of blood. The receptor set was obtained from a woman aged 25 to 39 with Graves' hyperthyroidism.

This clonotype was seen many times. The chain combines TRBV6-1 with TRBJ1-1, with TRBD1 as a possible D gene (5 bases). Deletions cut 3 bases from V and 2 bases from J, with 13 bases between. The CDR3 loop spans 15 amino acids. CDR1 is MNHNS and CDR2 is SASEGT in the germline V gene. Here the CDR3 reads CASSELRVKNTEAFF. CDR3 nucleotide sequence: TGTGCCAGCAGTGAGCTCAGGGTGAAAAACACTGAAGCTTTCTTT.

At least ten counts were recorded for this clonotype. The V call is TRBV7-3, the J call TRBJ2-7; TRBD1 matches 7 bases. The germline V gene encodes CDR1 SGHTA and CDR2 FQGTGA. This CDR3 is 13 amino acids long. V dropped 4 bases and J dropped 5; count of bases not matched to a gene: 5. CDR3 bases: TGTGCCAGCAGCTACAACAGGGGAAACGAGCAGTACTTC. Its protein product is CASSYNRGNEQYF.

The chain has TRBV6-2 or TRBV6-3 and TRBJ2-7, with 7 bases aligning to TRBD1. Germline V gene sequence: CDR1 MNHEY, CDR2 SVGEGT. The CDR3 runs 16 residues. The J segment lost 0 bases and the V segment lost 6 bases, leaving 11 bases of the junction unmatched. The CDR3 bases are TGTGCCAGCAGCGGTTTGGGACAGACCAGCTCCTACGAGCAGTACTTC. Its protein product is CASSGLGQTSSYEQYF.

This clonotype occurred many times. V gene TRBV12-3 or TRBV12-4 combines with J gene TRBJ1-6; 9 bases fit TRBD1. Trimming took 7 bases from V and 7 from J; bases not matched to a gene: 5. This CDR3 has 14 amino acids. CDR3 in DNA: TGTGCCAGCACCTCCGGACAGGGGAATTCACCCCTCCACTTT. It codes for CASTSGQGNSPLHF.

This clonotype was detected many times. The V call is TRBV20-1, the J call TRBJ2-1; D is unclear. This CDR3 region has 15 residues. Looked up from germline, CDR1 is DFQATT and CDR2 is SNEGSKA (reference sequence). V lost 0 bases to trimming and J lost 10 bases, with 19 bases between them. The CDR3 loop is CSARDHLLSRYEQFF. The CDR3, as DNA: TGCAGTGCTAGAGATCATCTCCTCAGCCGCTACGAGCAGTTCTTC.

This clonotype was seen a handful of times. This chain links TRBV5-6 with TRBJ2-3, with a possible D match to TRBD2 (5 bases). Trimming cost V 1 base and J 3 bases, with 15 bases left between them. Germline V gene sequence: CDR1 SGHDT, CDR2 YYEEEE. CDR3 size: 16 residues. The CDR3 DNA sequence: TGTGCCAGCAGCTTGTTAACGCACGGGAAGACAGATACGCAGTATTTT. Translation gives CASSLLTHGKTDTQYF.

As concerns this clonotype: This may come from a read error, since a much larger clone is one base off. The chain couples TRBV12-3 or TRBV12-4 to TRBJ2-1; D perhaps matches TRBD2 (6 bases). Trimming took 7 bases from V and 8 from J, leaving 18 bases between them. The CDR3 is 14 residues long. DNA for the CDR3: TGTGCCAGCAATTTTGGGACTCCTTTCGATGAGCAGTTCTTC. It codes for CASNFGTPFDEQFF.

This chain joins TRBV11-2 and TRBJ1-2; D possibly corresponds to TRBD1 (5 bases). This CDR3 spans 14 amino acids. The ends were cut back, 2 bases at V and 7 bases at J, with 14 bases in the middle. The germline gives CDR1 SGHAT, CDR2 FQNNGV. The CDR3 bases are TGTGCCAGCAGCTTAACAGGAGGCTGGGGTGGCTACACCTTC. Its protein is CASSLTGGWGGYTF. Combining the CDR3 with reference TRBV11-2 and TRBJ1-2 gives the whole variable domain EAGVAQSPRYKIIEKRQSVAFWCNPISGHATLYWYQQILGQGPKLLIQFQNNGVVDDSQLPKDRFSAERLKGVDSTLKIQPAKLEDSAVYLCASSLTGGWGGYTFGSGTRLTVV.

This clonotype was seen a few times. This may be a read error: a much more frequent sequence differs by one nucleotide. The rearrangement uses TRBV6-1 and TRBJ2-7; TRBD1 might be the D (7 bases). Trimming stripped 6 bases from V and 3 bases from J, with 18 bases between. The CDR3 has 15 residues. Germline loops: CDR1 MNHNS, CDR2 SASEGT. For the CDR3, the DNA is TGTGCCAGCAGCCGTGACAGGGACGGGGGCTACGAGCAGTACTTC. Amino acids: CASSRDRDGGYEQYF.

The rearrangement uses TRBV9 and TRBJ2-2, with D perhaps being TRBD1 or TRBD2 (5 bases each). This CDR3 is 18 amino acids long. The V and J ends lost 2 bases and 4 bases respectively, with 21 bases between them. Germline assignment: CDR1 SGDLS and CDR2 YYNGEE. The CDR3 DNA follows: TGTGCCAGCAGCGTGGGTCACTTCGGGACGGGTGGCACCGGGGAGCTGTTTTTT. This gives the protein CASSVGHFGTGGTGELFF. Using reference TRBV9 and TRBJ2-2 for the parts outside the CDR3, the full variable domain is DSGVTQTPKHLITATGQRVTLRCSPRSGDLSVYWYQQSLDQGLQFLIQYYNGEERAKGNILERFSAQQFPDLHSELNLSSLELGDSALYFCASSVGHFGTGGTGELFFGEGSRLTVL.

This clonotype came up once. Since a much larger clone is just one base distant, this may be a read error. The J gene is TRBJ1-5, the V gene TRBV28; no definite D call. The CDR3 spans 16 residues. V was trimmed by 3 bases and J by 2 bases, leaving 14 bases between them. The germline CDR1 and CDR2 sequences are MDHEN and SYDVKM. The CDR3 protein is CASSFAGYSGNQPQHF. The CDR3 coding sequence is TGTGCCAGCAGTTTCGCCGGTTATAGCGGCAATCAGCCCCAGCATTTT.

At least ten counts were recorded for this clonotype. The chain employs TRBV30 and TRBJ1-1; D is ambiguous. Germline loops: CDR1 GTSNPN, CDR2 SVGIG (reference sequence). The length of the CDR3 is 14 residues. Trimming removed 3 bases at V and 2 bases at J, with 13 bases between. CDR3 loop: CAWSSIDLNTEAFF. The CDR3 DNA reads TGTGCCTGGAGCTCCATCGATCTTAACACTGAAGCTTTCTTT.

This clonotype appeared many times. This chain links TRBV27 with TRBJ2-3, with 10 bases lining up with TRBD2. The length of the CDR3 is 15 residues. Germline CDR1 reads MNHEY; CDR2 reads SMNVEV (reference sequence). V was clipped by 6 bases and J by 5 bases; unmatched bases: 8. CDR3 nucleotides: TGTGCCAGCAGGGATAGGGGACTAGCGCAAGATACGCAGTATTTT. Translated: CASRDRGLAQDTQYF.

This clonotype was counted at least ten times. The V and J genes are TRBV30 and TRBJ2-7, with D perhaps given as TRBD1 or TRBD2 (5 bases each). The CDR3 spans 12 residues. V lost 3 bases to trimming and J lost 5 bases, with 11 bases between them. Germline V gene data show CDR1 as GTSNPN and CDR2 as SVGIG (reference sequence). CDR3: CAWRYEGNEQYF. The CDR3, as DNA: TGTGCCTGGAGGTATGAGGGGAACGAGCAGTACTTC.

This clonotype turned up a few times. This sequence joins TRBV6-5 and TRBJ1-2; perhaps TRBD1 as D (6 bases). This CDR3 is 13 amino acids long. CDR1 is MNHEY, CDR2 SVGAGI, per germline. V was clipped by 2 bases and J by 6 bases, with 10 bases between them. CDR3 region: CASSYNGGDGYTF. For the CDR3, the DNA is TGTGCCAGCAGTTACAATGGGGGCGATGGCTACACCTTC.

This clonotype showed up just once. A much larger clone lies a single base off, so this may be a read error. The rearrangement links TRBV24-1 to TRBJ2-7; no reliable D call. The CDR3 length is 16 residues. Trimming took off 9 bases at V and 1 base at J, with 21 bases between the two ends. In germline, CDR1 is KGHDR, CDR2 SFDVKD. CDR3 in amino acids: CATSPVPIANSYEQYF. Written as DNA, the CDR3 is TGTGCCACCTCACCGGTGCCCATAGCCAATTCCTACGAGCAGTACTTC.

This chain links TRBV10-3 with TRBJ2-5; D gene uncertain. V was pared by 3 bases and J by 5 bases, with 10 bases between. The CDR3 has 13 residues. The germline V gene encodes CDR1 ENHRY and CDR2 SYGVKD. DNA of the CDR3: TGTGCCATCAGTGACCCTCACAAGGAGACCCAGTACTTC. Protein product: CAISDPHKETQYF.

This clonotype has just a few counts. V gene TRBV7-9 combines with J gene TRBJ2-7; tentatively, D is TRBD2 (6 bases). V was trimmed by 7 bases and J by 6 bases, leaving 22 bases between them. This CDR3 comprises 15 residues. The germline V gene encodes CDR1 SEHNR and CDR2 FQNEAQ (reference sequence). As DNA, the CDR3 is TGTGCCAGCACCCCACCGGGACTGATCACCTGCGAGCAGTACTTC. It specifies CASTPPGLITCEQYF.

This clonotype was counted many times. The chain recombines TRBV11-2 with TRBJ2-3; 12 nucleotides line up with TRBD2. The CDR3 covers 20 residues. Germline V gene lookup returns CDR1 SGHAT and CDR2 FQNNGV. V dropped 3 bases and J dropped 0; count of bases not matched to a gene: 13. CDR3: CASSFTPTSGRAASTDTQYF. The CDR3 DNA reads as TGTGCCAGCAGCTTCACCCCGACTAGCGGGAGAGCCGCTAGCACAGATACGCAGTATTTT.

The chain combines TRBV30 with TRBJ1-6; the D is unclear. Germline values: CDR1 GTSNPN, CDR2 SVGIG (reference sequence). CDR3 size: 17 residues. Between the trimmed V and J ends, which lost 2 bases and 6 bases, there was a span of 20 bases. The CDR3 sequence: CAWSTRVTATLNSPLHF. Written as DNA, the CDR3 is TGTGCCTGGAGTACAAGGGTAACAGCCACTCTTAATTCACCCCTCCACTTT.

The chain employs TRBV9 and TRBJ2-3; unclear D gene. The length of the CDR3 is 13 residues. The germline CDR1 and CDR2 sequences are SGDLS and YYNGEE. Trimming took 7 bases from V and 0 from J, leaving 9 bases between them. DNA of the CDR3: TGTGCCAGCCGAACAGATAGCACAGATACGCAGTATTTT. This translates into CASRTDSTDTQYF. Supplemented by reference TRBV9 and TRBJ2-3, the full variable domain reads DSGVTQTPKHLITATGQRVTLRCSPRSGDLSVYWYQQSLDQGLQFLIQYYNGEERAKGNILERFSAQQFPDLHSELNLSSLELGDSALYFCASRTDSTDTQYFGPGTRLTVL.

The chain recombines TRBV9 with TRBJ2-2, with D tentatively TRBD1 or TRBD2 (5 bases each). CDR3 length: 16 amino acids. Germline V gene sequence: CDR1 SGDLS, CDR2 YYNGEE. The ends were cut back, 4 bases at V and 2 bases at J, with 15 bases in the middle. In DNA form, the CDR3 reads TGTGCCAGCAGCCTCCCCTCGGGGCTAAACACCGGGGAGCTGTTTTTT. Protein: CASSLPSGLNTGELFF. The full variable domain, rest sourced from reference TRBV9 and TRBJ2-2, is DSGVTQTPKHLITATGQRVTLRCSPRSGDLSVYWYQQSLDQGLQFLIQYYNGEERAKGNILERFSAQQFPDLHSELNLSSLELGDSALYFCASSLPSGLNTGELFFGEGSRLTVL.

V gene TRBV9 combines with J gene TRBJ2-3; the match to TRBD1 covers 7 bases. V was pared by 0 bases and J by 3 bases, with 7 bases of the junction left unmatched. CDR1 is SGDLS and CDR2 is YYNGEE in the germline V gene. This CDR3 spans 16 amino acids. The CDR3 sequence is CASSVEGAMRTDTQYF. CDR3 nucleotides: TGTGCCAGCAGCGTAGAGGGGGCGATGAGGACAGATACGCAGTATTTT.